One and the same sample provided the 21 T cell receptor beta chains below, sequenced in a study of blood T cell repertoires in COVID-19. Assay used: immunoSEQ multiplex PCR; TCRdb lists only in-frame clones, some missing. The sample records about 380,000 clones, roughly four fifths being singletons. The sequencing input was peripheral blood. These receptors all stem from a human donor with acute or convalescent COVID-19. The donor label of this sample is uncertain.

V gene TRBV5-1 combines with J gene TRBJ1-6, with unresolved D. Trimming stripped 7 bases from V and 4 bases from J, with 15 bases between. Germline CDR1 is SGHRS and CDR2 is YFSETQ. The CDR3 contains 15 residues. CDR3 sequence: CASAQTRGYNSPLHF. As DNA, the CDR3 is TGCGCCAGCGCACAAACGCGGGGTTATAATTCACCCCTCCACTTT. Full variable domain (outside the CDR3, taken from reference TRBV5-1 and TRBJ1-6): KAGVTQTPRYLIKTRGQQVTLSCSPISGHRSVSWYQQTPGQGLQFLFEYFSETQRNKGNFPGRFSGRQFSNSRSEMNVSTLELGDSALYLCASAQTRGYNSPLHFGNGTRLTVT.

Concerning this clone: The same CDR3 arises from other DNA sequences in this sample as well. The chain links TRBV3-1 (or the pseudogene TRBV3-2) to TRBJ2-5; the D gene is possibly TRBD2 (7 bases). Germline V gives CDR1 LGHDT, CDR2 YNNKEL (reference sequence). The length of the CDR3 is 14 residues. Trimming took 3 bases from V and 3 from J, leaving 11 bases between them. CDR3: CASSQRGGKETQYF. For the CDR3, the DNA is TGTGCCAGCAGCCAGAGGGGGGGAAAAGAGACCCAGTACTTC.

CDR3 protein: CASSGYRDVIGGGYGYTF. In DNA, the CDR3 is TGTGCCAGCAGTGGTTACAGGGACGTTATTGGGGGCGGGTATGGCTACACCTTC. The chain links TRBV6-1 to TRBJ1-2, with a weak D call TRBD1 (6 bases). This CDR3 has 18 amino acids. CDR1 MNHNS and CDR2 SASEGT come from the germline V gene. The V and J ends lost 4 bases and 5 bases respectively, with 26 bases between them.

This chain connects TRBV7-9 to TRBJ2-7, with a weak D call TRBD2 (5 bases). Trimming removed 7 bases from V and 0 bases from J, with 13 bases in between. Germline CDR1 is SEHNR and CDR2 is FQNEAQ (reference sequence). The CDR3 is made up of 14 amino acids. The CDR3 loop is CASNPPGFSYEQYF. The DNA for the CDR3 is TGTGCCAGCAATCCGCCGGGGTTCTCCTACGAGCAGTACTTC.

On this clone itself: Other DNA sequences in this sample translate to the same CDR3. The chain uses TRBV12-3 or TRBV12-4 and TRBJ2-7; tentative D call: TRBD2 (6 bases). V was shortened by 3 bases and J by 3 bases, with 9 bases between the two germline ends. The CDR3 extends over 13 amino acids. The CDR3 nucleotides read TGTGCCAGCAGTTTCGGGAGCGGCTACGAGCAGTACTTC. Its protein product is CASSFGSGYEQYF.

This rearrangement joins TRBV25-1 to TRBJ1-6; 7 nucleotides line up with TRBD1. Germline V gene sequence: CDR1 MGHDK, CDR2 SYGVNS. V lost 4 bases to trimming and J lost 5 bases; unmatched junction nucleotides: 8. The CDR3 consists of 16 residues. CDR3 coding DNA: TGTGCCAGCAGTGCTCAGGGGGAAGGAGATAATTCACCCCTCCACTTT. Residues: CASSAQGEGDNSPLHF.

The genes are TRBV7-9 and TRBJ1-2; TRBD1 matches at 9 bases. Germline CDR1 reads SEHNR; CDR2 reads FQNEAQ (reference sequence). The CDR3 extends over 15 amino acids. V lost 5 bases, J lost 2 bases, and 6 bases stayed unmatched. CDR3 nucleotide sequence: TGTGCCAGCAGCCCAAGGACAGGGGTCAACTATGGCTACACCTTC. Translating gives CASSPRTGVNYGYTF.

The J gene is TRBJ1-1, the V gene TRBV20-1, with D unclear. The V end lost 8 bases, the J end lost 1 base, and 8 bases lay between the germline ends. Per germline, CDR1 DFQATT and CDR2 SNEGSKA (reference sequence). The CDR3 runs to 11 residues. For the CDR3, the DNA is TGCAGTACACAGACGAACACTGAAGCTTTCTTT. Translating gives CSTQTNTEAFF.

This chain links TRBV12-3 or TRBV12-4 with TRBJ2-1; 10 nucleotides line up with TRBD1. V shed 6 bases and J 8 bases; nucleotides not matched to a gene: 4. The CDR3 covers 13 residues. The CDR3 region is CASSRDRGYEQFF. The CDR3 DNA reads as TGTGCCAGCAGCCGGGACAGGGGCTATGAGCAGTTCTTC.

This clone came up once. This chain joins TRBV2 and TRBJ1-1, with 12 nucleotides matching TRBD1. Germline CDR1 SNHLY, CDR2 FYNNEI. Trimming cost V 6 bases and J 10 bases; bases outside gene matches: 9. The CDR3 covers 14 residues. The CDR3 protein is CASRRGQGASVAFF. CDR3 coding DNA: TGTGCCAGCAGACGGGGACAGGGGGCGTCGGTAGCTTTCTTT.

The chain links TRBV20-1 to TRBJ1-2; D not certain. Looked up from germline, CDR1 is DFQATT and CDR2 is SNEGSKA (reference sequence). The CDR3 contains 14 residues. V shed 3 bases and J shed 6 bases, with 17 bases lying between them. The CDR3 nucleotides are TGCAGTGCTAGTGGGTTCAGTTTGGTCGATGGCTACACCTTC. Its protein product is CSASGFSLVDGYTF.

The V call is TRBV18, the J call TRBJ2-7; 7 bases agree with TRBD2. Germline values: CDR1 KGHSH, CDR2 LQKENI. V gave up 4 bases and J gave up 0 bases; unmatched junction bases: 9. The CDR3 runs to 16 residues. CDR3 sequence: CASSLLSGPSSYEQYF. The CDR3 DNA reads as TGTGCCAGCTCACTCCTTAGCGGGCCTTCCTCCTACGAGCAGTACTTC.

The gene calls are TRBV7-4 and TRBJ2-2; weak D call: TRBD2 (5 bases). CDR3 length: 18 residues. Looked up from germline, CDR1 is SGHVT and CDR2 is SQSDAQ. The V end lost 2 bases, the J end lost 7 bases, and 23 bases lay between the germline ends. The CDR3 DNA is TGTGCCAGCAGCTTATTGCGTGGTGGGAGACAAGGAGACGGGGAGCTGTTTTTT. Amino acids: CASSLLRGGRQGDGELFF.

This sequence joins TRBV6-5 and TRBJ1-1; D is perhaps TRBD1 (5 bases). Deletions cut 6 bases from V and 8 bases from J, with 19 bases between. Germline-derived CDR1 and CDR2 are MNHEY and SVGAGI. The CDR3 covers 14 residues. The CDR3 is CASRLGEGSGEAFF. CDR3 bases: TGTGCCAGCAGACTAGGGGAGGGGTCAGGGGAAGCTTTCTTT.

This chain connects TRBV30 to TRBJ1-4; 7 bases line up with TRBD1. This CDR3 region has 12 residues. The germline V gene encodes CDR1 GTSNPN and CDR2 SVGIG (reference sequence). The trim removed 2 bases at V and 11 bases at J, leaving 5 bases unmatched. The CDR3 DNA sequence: TGTGCCTGGAGTAAAGGGGGCGGCAAACTGTTTTTT. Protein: CAWSKGGGKLFF.

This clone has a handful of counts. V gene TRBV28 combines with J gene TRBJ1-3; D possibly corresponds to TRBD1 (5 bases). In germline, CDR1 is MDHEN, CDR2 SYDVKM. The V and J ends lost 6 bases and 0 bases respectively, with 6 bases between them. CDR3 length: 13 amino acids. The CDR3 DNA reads TGTGCCAGCAGCCAGGGCTCTGGAAACACCATATATTTT. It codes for CASSQGSGNTIYF.

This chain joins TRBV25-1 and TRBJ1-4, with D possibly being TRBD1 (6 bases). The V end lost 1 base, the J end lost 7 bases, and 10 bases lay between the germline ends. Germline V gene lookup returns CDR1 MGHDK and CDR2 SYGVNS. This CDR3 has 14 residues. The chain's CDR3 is CASSESGGSEKLFF. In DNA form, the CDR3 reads TGTGCCAGCAGTGAATCTGGGGGCAGTGAAAAACTGTTTTTT.

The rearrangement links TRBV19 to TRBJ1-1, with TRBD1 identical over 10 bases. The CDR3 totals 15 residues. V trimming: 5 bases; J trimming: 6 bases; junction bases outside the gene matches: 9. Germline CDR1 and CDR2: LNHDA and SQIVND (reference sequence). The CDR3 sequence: CASSPQGQGFPEAFF. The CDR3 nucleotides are TGTGCCAGTAGTCCACAGGGACAGGGGTTCCCTGAAGCTTTCTTT.

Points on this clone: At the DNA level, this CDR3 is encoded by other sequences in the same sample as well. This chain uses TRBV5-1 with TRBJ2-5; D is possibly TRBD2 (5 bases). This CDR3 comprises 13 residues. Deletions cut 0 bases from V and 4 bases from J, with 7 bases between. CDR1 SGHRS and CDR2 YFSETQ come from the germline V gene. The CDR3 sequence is CASSLGGGETQYF. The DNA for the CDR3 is TGCGCCAGCAGCTTGGGTGGAGGAGAGACCCAGTACTTC. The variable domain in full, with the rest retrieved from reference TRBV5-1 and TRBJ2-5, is KAGVTQTPRYLIKTRGQQVTLSCSPISGHRSVSWYQQTPGQGLQFLFEYFSETQRNKGNFPGRFSGRQFSNSRSEMNVSTLELGDSALYLCASSLGGGETQYFGPGTRLLVL.

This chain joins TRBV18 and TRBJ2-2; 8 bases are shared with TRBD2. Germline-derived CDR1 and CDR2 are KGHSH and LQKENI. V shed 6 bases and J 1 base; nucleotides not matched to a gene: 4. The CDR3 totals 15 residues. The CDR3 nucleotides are TGTGCCAGCTCCCAGAGCGGGGGGAACACCGGGGAGCTGTTTTTT. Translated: CASSQSGGNTGELFF.

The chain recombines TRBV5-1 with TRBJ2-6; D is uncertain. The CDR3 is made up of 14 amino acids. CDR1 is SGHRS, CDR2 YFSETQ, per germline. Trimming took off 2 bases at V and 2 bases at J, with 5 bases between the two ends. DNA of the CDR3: TGCGCCAGCAGCTTCACACCTGGGGCCAACGTCCTGACTTTC. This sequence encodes CASSFTPGANVLTF.